These 10 T cell receptor beta chains came from one sample sequenced in a study of blood T cell repertoires in COVID-19. TCRdb keeps only in-frame clones here, not all; method: immunoSEQ multiplex PCR. Found here are 240,000 or so clones, approximately 80% of them singletons; the top ten hold 6.5% to 9%. Sequencing was carried out using peripheral blood. Receptors were obtained from a woman older than 75 with COVID-19, enrolled during active disease.

J is TRBJ1-5 and V is TRBV2; 7 bases map to TRBD1. The CDR3 is 14 amino acids. With V trimmed by 8 bases and J by 4 bases, 8 bases remained unmatched. The germline CDR1 and CDR2 sequences are SNHLY and FYNNEI. For the CDR3, the DNA is TGTGCCAGCCACCGGGACAGCCGAAATCAGCCCCAGCATTTT. Amino acids: CASHRDSRNQPQHF.

Points on this clone: This sample includes further DNA sequences coding for the same CDR3. V is TRBV15 and J is TRBJ2-5; no definite D call. Germline CDR1 LNHNV, CDR2 YYDKDF (reference sequence). The CDR3 extends over 12 amino acids. V was shortened by 0 bases and J by 5 bases, with 4 bases between the two germline ends. DNA for the CDR3: TGTGCCACCAGCAGAGATCGGGAGACCCAGTACTTC. Translation gives CATSRDRETQYF.

This clone was counted only a few times. The V gene is TRBV30, the J gene TRBJ1-2; 8 bases are a match to TRBD1. The J segment lost 5 bases and the V segment lost 5 bases, leaving 1 base of the junction unmatched. Germline V gene data show CDR1 as GTSNPN and CDR2 as SVGIG (reference sequence). This CDR3 spans 11 amino acids. CDR3 DNA sequence: TGTGCCTGGGACAGGGGATATGGCTACACCTTC. Translated: CAWDRGYGYTF.

J is TRBJ2-1 and V is TRBV10-3; D gene ambiguous. Germline V gene data show CDR1 as ENHRY and CDR2 as SYGVKD. Trimming took 2 bases from V and 8 from J, leaving 7 bases between them. There are 12 residues in the CDR3. The CDR3 bases are TGTGCCATCAGTGAGAGAGGCGATGAGCAGTTCTTC. Protein: CAISERGDEQFF.

V gene TRBV3-1 (or the pseudogene TRBV3-2) combines with J gene TRBJ2-3, with 7 bases identical to TRBD2. V was pared by 4 bases and J by 2 bases, with 6 bases of the junction left unmatched. The germline V gene has CDR1 LGHDT and CDR2 YNNKEL (reference sequence). The CDR3 loop spans 15 amino acids. The CDR3 region has the DNA TGTGCCAGCAGCCCGGGACTACTCTCCACAGATACGCAGTATTTT. The encoded protein is CASSPGLLSTDTQYF.

This clone showed up just a few times. The chain is built from TRBV5-1 and TRBJ2-7; 8 bases match TRBD1. The length of the CDR3 is 15 residues. Germline-derived CDR1 and CDR2 are SGHRS and YFSETQ. J lost 6 bases, V lost 4 bases, and 12 bases had no gene match. CDR3 nucleotides: TGCGCCAGCAGCGCGGGACAGGCCTCCCCCCGCGAGCAGTACTTC. This sequence encodes CASSAGQASPREQYF.

The chain joins TRBV6-5 to TRBJ2-1, with D perhaps matching TRBD1 (6 bases). Germline lookup yields CDR1 MNHEY and CDR2 SVGAGI. Trimming removed 10 bases from V and 8 bases from J, with 24 bases in between. The CDR3 is made up of 15 amino acids. The CDR3 DNA reads TGTGCCACCCCATCCCCAGGGACAAAACTCGATGAGCAGTTCTTC. It translates to CATPSPGTKLDEQFF.

The chain uses TRBV6-5 and TRBJ2-7, with TRBD1 matching 11 bases. The V gene end was trimmed by 8 bases and the J gene end by 3 bases; junction bases not matched to a gene: 9. Germline V gene sequence: CDR1 MNHEY, CDR2 SVGAGI. The CDR3 extends over 15 amino acids. In DNA form, the CDR3 reads TGTGCCAGCGGGCCGAGGACAGGGGGCCTCTACGAGCAGTACTTC. Its translation is CASGPRTGGLYEQYF.

The chain has TRBV7-2 and TRBJ2-5; D call uncertain. CDR3 length: 13 residues. The V end lost 3 bases, the J end lost 3 bases, and 8 bases lay between the germline ends. Germline V gene sequence: CDR1 SGHTA, CDR2 FQGNSA. The CDR3 reads CASSLRLEETQYF. The CDR3, as DNA: TGTGCCAGCAGCTTGCGATTGGAAGAGACCCAGTACTTC. Full variable domain (outside the CDR3, taken from reference TRBV7-2 and TRBJ2-5): GAGVSQSPSNKVTEKGKDVELRCDPISGHTALYWYRQSLGQGLEFLIYFQGNSAPDKSGLPSDRFSAERTGGSVSTLTIQRTQQEDSAVYLCASSLRLEETQYFGPGTRLLVL.

The chain employs TRBV10-3 and TRBJ1-3, with 8 bases that match TRBD1. V lost 0 bases and J lost 4; bases outside the gene matches: 8. The CDR3 extends over 17 amino acids. Per the germline V gene, CDR1 is ENHRY and CDR2 is SYGVKD. CDR3 coding DNA: TGTGCCATCAGTGAGTCTCCGACAGGGGTTGGGGGAAACACCATATATTTT. Protein sequence: CAISESPTGVGGNTIYF.